This record looks at one TCR beta chain sequence and its context. This record comes from a study of blood T cell repertoires in COVID-19. Study background: The United States, Italy and Spain provided the acute and convalescent COVID-19 samples.

The CDR3 has 15 residues. Germline CDR1 and CDR2: SGHNT and YYREEE (reference sequence). V gave up 5 bases and J gave up 2 bases; unmatched junction bases: 7. Using immunoSEQ multiplex PCR, the repertoire was profiled, and TCRdb retains in-frame clones only, with some absent. The top ten hold roughly 13% of the sample, which has around 170,000 clones, about four fifths seen once. The sequenced material came from peripheral blood. The chain joins TRBV5-4 to TRBJ1-2, with 9 bases lining up with TRBD1. This receptor was identified in a man between 65 and 79 years old who had recovered from COVID-19. CDR3 coding DNA: TGTGCCAGCAGTCTCGGGACAGGGCAAAACTATGGCTACACCTTC. Encoded protein: CASSLGTGQNYGYTF. The whole variable domain, remainder taken from reference TRBV5-4 and TRBJ1-2, is ETGVTQSPTHLIKTRGQQVTLRCSSQSGHNTVSWYQQALGQGPQFIFQYYREEENGRGNFPPRFSGLQFPNYSSELNVNALELDDSALYLCASSLGTGQNYGYTFGSGTRLTVV.